The clone carrying this TCR beta chain was counted at least ten times. The data were obtained in a study of patients and donors after allogeneic stem cell transplantation. TCRdb reanalysed the RT-PCR reads using MiXCR and keeps one entry per CDR3 protein. The sample holds 800,000 to 1,000,000 distinct CDR3 sequences; under 20% are singletons and the top ten take 6%. The CDR3 length is 17 residues. The V end lost 5 bases, the J end lost 2 bases, and 21 bases lay between the germline ends. Germline lookup yields CDR1 LGHDT and CDR2 YNNKEL (reference sequence). The sequencing input was blood, either unsorted or a sorted T cell fraction (not recorded which). The chain joins TRBV3-1 to TRBJ1-1, with D possibly being TRBD1 (6 bases). The receptor's source is a human donor who was either an allogeneic HSCT recipient or a stem cell or donor lymphocyte infusion donor (not recorded which). It is not recorded whose cells these are; they may come from a transplant donor. The CDR3 DNA reads as TGTGCCAGCAGCAGAGCGACAGGATCTATCTTTAACACTGAAGCTTTCTTT. Translation: CASSRATGSIFNTEAFF.